Listed here are 17 T cell receptor beta chains from one sample, sequenced in a study of blood T cell repertoires in COVID-19 (dated by TCRdb to about 2020). The library was prepared using the immunoSEQ multiplex PCR assay. What TCRdb holds here is the immuneACCESS table cut down to in-frame rearrangements. Part of the clones is not present; checked against another copy, under half of the missing clones reflect an unresolved V gene, and the others are unexplained. The sample includes 250,000 to 350,000 clones, with 70% to 90% observed a single time. The leading ten clones occupy 2% of the sample. Sequencing used PBMCs or T cells enriched from blood (not recorded which). The receptors derive from a woman aged 55-69 years in a cohort exposed to, infected with or recovered from COVID-19 (not recorded which).

The chain uses TRBV6-5 and TRBJ2-5; D call uncertain. CDR1 is MNHEY and CDR2 is SVGAGI in the germline V gene. V lost 8 bases and J lost 2, with 9 bases in between. The CDR3 contains 12 residues. The DNA for the CDR3 is TGTGCCAGCCGGCTACTACAAGAGACCCAGTACTTC. This encodes CASRLLQETQYF.

The chain combines TRBV2 with TRBJ1-3; 7 nucleotides agree with TRBD1. After removal of 6 bases from V and 1 base from J, the junction contained 6 bases not matched to a gene. Germline assignment: CDR1 SNHLY and CDR2 FYNNEI. This CDR3 has 15 amino acids. CDR3 region: CASSFEQGSGNTIYF. The CDR3 DNA reads as TGTGCCAGCAGCTTTGAACAGGGGTCTGGAAACACCATATATTTT.

V gene TRBV6-5 combines with J gene TRBJ2-7; 10 nucleotides align to TRBD2. V dropped 7 bases and J dropped 3; count of bases not matched to a gene: 6. Germline V CDR1 and CDR2: MNHEY, SVGAGI. The CDR3 spans 14 residues. In DNA, the CDR3 is TGTGCCAGCACTACCGGGACTAGCGTCTACGAGCAGTACTTC. It encodes CASTTGTSVYEQYF.

J is TRBJ2-1 and V is TRBV7-3; D unresolved. V lost 3 bases and J 9 bases, leaving 12 bases between the germline ends. Germline V CDR1 and CDR2: SGHTA, FQGTGA. This CDR3 is built from 13 residues. The CDR3 loop reads CASSFDQTGEQFF. The CDR3 nucleotides are TGTGCCAGCAGCTTCGACCAGACGGGTGAGCAGTTCTTC.

This chain joins TRBV7-6 and TRBJ2-2, with 12 bases fitting TRBD2. The V and J ends lost 6 bases and 0 bases, in that order; junction bases with no gene match: 5. The length of the CDR3 is 17 residues. CDR1 is SGHVS and CDR2 is FNYEAQ in the germline V gene. This chain's CDR3 is CASSRTSGIANTGELFF. As DNA, the CDR3 is TGTGCCAGCAGTCGGACTAGCGGGATCGCGAACACCGGGGAGCTGTTTTTT.

The chain is built from TRBV4-1 and TRBJ2-7, with D possibly matching TRBD1 (5 bases). The CDR3 consists of 16 residues. CDR1 is MGHRA, CDR2 YSYEKL, per germline. V lost 6 bases to trimming and J lost 1 base, with 19 bases between them. The CDR3 DNA is TGCGCCAGCAGTCAGGGTCCAAGACAGACTTCCTACGAGCAGTACTTC. It codes for CASSQGPRQTSYEQYF.

The gene calls are TRBV9 and TRBJ2-1, with 7 nucleotides matching TRBD2. Looked up from germline, CDR1 is SGDLS and CDR2 is YYNGEE. V gave up 4 bases and J gave up 0 bases; unmatched junction bases: 10. The CDR3 length is 17 residues. The CDR3 is CASSSGSGASSYNEQFF. The CDR3 nucleotides read TGTGCCAGCAGCTCAGGGAGCGGGGCGAGCTCCTACAATGAGCAGTTCTTC.

V gene TRBV5-1 combines with J gene TRBJ1-2; 9 bases are a match to TRBD1. V gave up 3 bases and J gave up 5 bases; unmatched junction bases: 5. Germline V gene sequence: CDR1 SGHRS, CDR2 YFSETQ. The CDR3 spans 14 residues. The CDR3: CASSSGTGSYGYTF. For the CDR3, the DNA is TGCGCCAGCAGCTCCGGGACAGGGTCTTATGGCTACACCTTC.

This chain uses TRBV9 with TRBJ2-3; 11 bases agree with TRBD2. The length of the CDR3 is 17 residues. V dropped 0 bases and J dropped 0; count of bases not matched to a gene: 3. CDR1 and CDR2 from the germline V gene are SGDLS and YYNGEE. CDR3 bases: TGTGCCAGCAGCGTAGGACTAGCGGGAACTAGCACAGATACGCAGTATTTT. It yields the protein CASSVGLAGTSTDTQYF.

The rearrangement joins TRBV15 to TRBJ1-5, with D unclear. The CDR3 runs 16 residues. CDR1 and CDR2 from the germline V gene are LNHNV and YYDKDF (reference sequence). Trimming shortened V by 3 bases and J by 0 bases, and 12 bases separated the two germline ends. The chain's CDR3 is CATSSDRSYSNQPQHF. In DNA form, the CDR3 reads TGTGCCACCAGCAGCGACCGGAGCTATAGCAATCAGCCCCAGCATTTT.

This clone was seen just once. V usage is TRBV12-3 or TRBV12-4 and J usage is TRBJ1-4, with TRBD1 as a possible D gene (6 bases). V was shortened by 6 bases and J by 9 bases, with 11 bases between the two germline ends. The CDR3 runs 12 residues. As DNA, the CDR3 is TGTGCCAGCAGGCCCGGACAGCAAAAACTGTTTTTT. It translates to CASRPGQQKLFF.

The chain is built from TRBV6-1 and TRBJ2-7; D gene ambiguous. Trimming took 1 base from V and 5 from J, leaving 9 bases between them. This CDR3 contains 13 residues. Germline V CDR1 and CDR2: MNHNS, SASEGT. The chain's CDR3 is CASSEDGRHEQYF. Written as DNA, the CDR3 is TGTGCCAGCAGTGAAGATGGGCGTCACGAGCAGTACTTC.

V gene TRBV24-1 combines with J gene TRBJ2-6, with D tentatively TRBD1 (5 bases). CDR1 and CDR2 from the germline V gene are KGHDR and SFDVKD. The ends were cut back, 6 bases at V and 5 bases at J, with 19 bases in the middle. The CDR3 is 17 amino acids. CDR3 in DNA: TGTGCCACCAGTAACGCGATTGGGGCAGGGCGGGCCAACGTCCTGACTTTC. Protein product: CATSNAIGAGRANVLTF.

This clone was seen a single time. The chain employs TRBV5-1 and TRBJ1-4; tentative D call: TRBD1 (6 bases). CDR1 is SGHRS, CDR2 YFSETQ, per germline. The CDR3 sequence is 15 residues long. V lost 4 bases and J 0 bases, leaving 10 bases between the germline ends. The CDR3: CASSPTGSTNEKLFF. As DNA, the CDR3 is TGCGCCAGCAGCCCTACAGGGTCAACTAATGAAAAACTGTTTTTT.

The chain carries TRBV30 and TRBJ2-7; D is possibly TRBD1 (9 bases). V lost 3 bases and J 7 bases, leaving 25 bases between the germline ends. This CDR3 is 16 amino acids long. CDR1 is GTSNPN and CDR2 is SVGIG in the germline V gene (reference sequence). In DNA form, the CDR3 reads TGTGCCTGGAGACCCGGACAGGGGAGCGGGGGACGGGAGCAGTACTTC. Translated: CAWRPGQGSGGREQYF. The full variable domain, completed using reference TRBV30 and TRBJ2-7, is SQTIHQWPATLVQPVGSPLSLECTVEGTSNPNLYWYRQAAGRGLQLLFYSVGIGQISSEVPQNLSASRPQDRQFILSSKKLLLSDSGFYLCAWRPGQGSGGREQYFGPGTRLTVT.

The chain combines TRBV6-2 or TRBV6-3 with TRBJ1-2; 10 bases agree with TRBD1. Losses at the gene ends were 2 bases for V and 4 bases for J; bases not matched to a gene: 4. The CDR3 has 15 amino acids. CDR1 MNHEY and CDR2 SVGEGT come from the germline V gene. In DNA form, the CDR3 reads TGTGCCAGCAGTTACGCGACAGGGGGCAGCTATGGCTACACCTTC. Residues: CASSYATGGSYGYTF.

This chain links TRBV28 with TRBJ1-6, with D hard to call. Germline CDR1 reads MDHEN; CDR2 reads SYDVKM. The CDR3 spans 15 residues. V was cut by 7 bases and J by 0 bases, with 10 bases left in between. The CDR3 DNA sequence: TGTGCCAGCAACTTACAGAGCTCCTATAATTCACCCCTCCACTTT. It encodes CASNLQSSYNSPLHF.